A single sample is the source of the 13 T cell receptor beta chains below, sequenced in a study of response to subunit inactivated influenza vaccine. TCRdb passed the RT-PCR reads through MiXCR, listing each CDR3 protein once. The sample has hundreds of thousands of distinct CDR3 sequences; around 25% are singletons. The sample was CD4+ T cells sorted from PBMCs, taken 5 days after vaccination. The receptors come from a man in his fifties or sixties who received an inactivated influenza vaccine.

The gene calls are TRBV7-3 and TRBJ2-3, with D perhaps TRBD1 or TRBD2 (5 bases each). V was pared by 4 bases and J by 1 base, with 9 bases between. Germline CDR1 and CDR2: SGHTA and FQGTGA. The CDR3 loop spans 14 amino acids. The CDR3 loop reads CASSYGAGTDTQYF. CDR3 DNA sequence: TGTGCCAGCAGCTACGGGGCGGGCACAGATACGCAGTATTTT.

The chain uses TRBV20-1 and TRBJ2-7; 14 bases map to TRBD2. Per the germline V gene, CDR1 is DFQATT and CDR2 is SNEGSKA (reference sequence). The CDR3 extends over 16 amino acids. V lost 3 bases and J lost 3; bases outside the gene matches: 7. This CDR3 reads CSASQGLAGELYEQYF. As DNA, the CDR3 is TGCAGTGCTAGTCAGGGACTAGCGGGGGAACTCTACGAGCAGTACTTC.

The table lists this clonotype with a few counts. CDR3 residues: CASSQIQGTDTQYF. CDR3 DNA: TGCGCCAGCAGCCAAATACAGGGCACAGATACGCAGTATTTT. The chain recombines TRBV4-3 with TRBJ2-3; maybe TRBD1 (5 bases). The V end was cut by 2 bases, the J end by 1 base, with 7 bases between. The germline gives CDR1 LGHNA, CDR2 YSLEER. The CDR3 sequence is 14 residues long.

The chain is built from TRBV20-1 and TRBJ2-1; TRBD2 aligns across 8 bases. The CDR3 length is 18 residues. The V gene's germline CDR1 is DFQATT and CDR2 SNEGSKA (reference sequence). Unmatched junction bases numbered 13, after V lost 2 bases and J lost 1 base. The CDR3 DNA reads TGCAGTGCTAGATCGAGCTGGGGCGGGGGGAGGTCCTACAATGAGCAGTTCTTC. Protein sequence: CSARSSWGGGRSYNEQFF.

Only a few counts were recorded for this clonotype. This chain uses TRBV7-2 with TRBJ1-2; D is unresolved. Germline V gene sequence: CDR1 SGHTA, CDR2 FQGNSA. Trimming cost V 1 base and J 2 bases, with 8 bases left between them. The CDR3 is 14 residues long. CDR3 coding DNA: TGTGCCAGCAGCTTAGGGGCCAGAAACTATGGCTACACCTTC. Its translation is CASSLGARNYGYTF.

The chain has TRBV7-9 and TRBJ2-4, with a tentative D call TRBD1 (6 bases). The CDR3 totals 15 residues. Trimming removed 5 bases at V and 10 bases at J, with 21 bases between. Germline CDR1 reads SEHNR; CDR2 reads FQNEAQ (reference sequence). The DNA for the CDR3 is TGTGCCAGCAGCCGTACAGGGTCCGCCAGAGTAATTCAGTACTTC. It translates to CASSRTGSARVIQYF.

This chain uses TRBV6-2 or TRBV6-3 with TRBJ2-7; the D gene is possibly TRBD1 (5 bases). The CDR3 covers 16 residues. The V gene lost 5 bases and the J gene lost 4 bases, with 21 bases spanning the gap. Germline CDR1 and CDR2: MNHEY and SVGEGT. CDR3 DNA: TGTGCCAGCAGTCCCTTCGCAGGGTTTTCTTTTTACGAGCAGTACTTC. Translated: CASSPFAGFSFYEQYF.

CDR3 DNA sequence: TGTGCCAGCGGCGACAGTTCCCACTCTGGCTACACCTTC. This translates into CASGDSSHSGYTF. V gene TRBV6-2 or TRBV6-3 combines with J gene TRBJ1-2; tentatively, D is TRBD1 (5 bases). This CDR3 spans 13 amino acids. In germline, CDR1 is MNHEY, CDR2 SVGEGT. Between the trimmed V and J ends, which lost 8 bases and 7 bases, there was a span of 17 bases.

This chain uses TRBV11-3 with TRBJ2-2; D not certain. CDR3 length: 12 residues. The germline CDR1 and CDR2 sequences are SGHNT and YENEEA. The ends were cut back, 5 bases at V and 6 bases at J, with 7 bases in the middle. This chain's CDR3 is CASSVGPGELFF. The CDR3 bases are TGTGCCAGCAGCGTTGGGCCCGGGGAGCTGTTTTTT.

The chain carries TRBV6-2 or TRBV6-3 and TRBJ2-5, with 10 nucleotides matching TRBD2. V was pared by 0 bases and J by 3 bases, with 4 bases of the junction left unmatched. There are 16 residues in the CDR3. Germline CDR1 is MNHEY and CDR2 is SVGEGT. CDR3 bases: TGTGCCAGCAGTTACTCGAGGACTAGCGGAGAAGAGACCCAGTACTTC. This sequence encodes CASSYSRTSGEETQYF.

The CDR3 sequence is CSVDTGKGYEQYF. The CDR3 DNA reads TGCAGTGTCGACACCGGGAAAGGCTACGAGCAGTACTTC. The J gene is TRBJ2-7, the V gene TRBV20-1, with D tentatively TRBD2 (5 bases). In germline, CDR1 is DFQATT, CDR2 SNEGSKA (reference sequence). V shed 7 bases and J shed 3 bases, with 16 bases lying between them. The CDR3 runs 13 residues.

The CDR3 sequence: CASSAGQMLNTEAFF. The DNA of the CDR3 is TGTGCCAGCAGCGCCGGACAGATGTTGAACACTGAAGCTTTCTTT. The chain uses TRBV9 and TRBJ1-1; D is perhaps TRBD1 (6 bases). This CDR3 comprises 15 residues. CDR1 and CDR2 from the germline V gene are SGDLS and YYNGEE. Between the trimmed V and J ends, which lost 3 bases and 0 bases, there was a span of 12 bases.

This clonotype occurred many times. V gene TRBV6-5 combines with J gene TRBJ2-1; no firm D call. The CDR3 extends over 11 amino acids. CDR1 is MNHEY, CDR2 SVGAGI, per germline. V gave up 4 bases and J gave up 10 bases, with 8 bases separating them. CDR3: CASSFLGEQFF. CDR3 in DNA: TGTGCCAGCAGTTTTCTCGGGGAGCAGTTCTTC.